This T cell receptor (beta chain) was observed in a study of OX40 agonist ivuxolimab in advanced cancers. Blood was sampled at baseline, cycle 4 day 1, and cycle 7 day 1. The germline gives CDR1 SGDLS, CDR2 YYNGEE. Trimming pared 0 bases from V and 5 bases from J, leaving 12 bases between. This CDR3 comprises 15 residues. The table came from immunoSEQ multiplex PCR; TCRdb's copy has only in-frame clones and leaves some out. The sample holds about 53,000 clones, around 84% seen once. This clone has only one observation. Antigen specificity is unknown. Findings and caveats of the study: In CD8+ T cells, expanded clones were on average more numerous than in CD4+.

Sample: CD4+ or CD8+ T cells sorted from blood, taken in a trial of the OX40 agonist ivuxolimab. This TCR derives from an adult with an advanced solid tumor such as melanoma, head and neck, liver or kidney cancer. This chain links TRBV9 with TRBJ2-1, with unresolved D. The CDR3 loop reads CASSVVPRSDNEQFF. The CDR3 coding sequence is TGTGCCAGCAGCGTAGTTCCCCGAAGTGACAATGAGCAGTTCTTC.